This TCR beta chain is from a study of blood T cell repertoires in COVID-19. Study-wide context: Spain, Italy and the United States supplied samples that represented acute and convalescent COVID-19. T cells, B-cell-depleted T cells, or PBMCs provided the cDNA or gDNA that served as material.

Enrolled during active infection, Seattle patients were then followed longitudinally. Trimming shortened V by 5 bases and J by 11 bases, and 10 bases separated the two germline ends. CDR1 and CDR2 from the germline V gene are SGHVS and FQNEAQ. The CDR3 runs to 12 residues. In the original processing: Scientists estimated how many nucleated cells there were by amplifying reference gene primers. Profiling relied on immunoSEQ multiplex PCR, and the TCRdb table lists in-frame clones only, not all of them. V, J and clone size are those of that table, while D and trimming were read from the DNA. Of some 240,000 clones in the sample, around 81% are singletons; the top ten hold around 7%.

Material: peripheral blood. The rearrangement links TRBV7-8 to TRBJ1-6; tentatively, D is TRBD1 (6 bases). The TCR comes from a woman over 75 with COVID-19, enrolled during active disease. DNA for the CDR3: TGTGCCAGCAGCCATACAGGGACACCCCTCCACTTT. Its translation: CASSHTGTPLHF.